These 18 T cell receptor beta chains came from one sample sequenced in a study of cytomegalovirus exposure and HLA in healthy donors. The PCR made use of 60 Vbeta and 13 Jbeta primers. Here immunoSEQ multiplex PCR was the method, and the copy in TCRdb shows in-frame clones only, minus some. The table has a few hundred thousand clones, around three quarters seen once. The sample consisted of PBMCs. Every receptor here comes from a man aged 35-49 years in good health and CMV-seronegative.

This rearrangement joins TRBV5-1 to TRBJ2-5; 8 bases line up with TRBD1. J gave up 4 bases and V 3 bases, and 5 bases lay outside the gene matches. This CDR3 contains 14 residues. Germline V gene lookup returns CDR1 SGHRS and CDR2 YFSETQ. CDR3 residues: CASSSRQGIETQYF. CDR3 DNA sequence: TGCGCCAGCAGCTCAAGACAGGGGATAGAGACCCAGTACTTC.

The genes are TRBV25-1 and TRBJ1-2; tentative D call: TRBD1 (5 bases). The CDR3 has 13 amino acids. The V end lost 6 bases, the J end lost 6 bases, and 14 bases lay between the germline ends. CDR1 and CDR2 (germline): MGHDK, SYGVNS. The DNA for the CDR3 is TGTGCCAGCAGGTACGGGACTCTTAATGGCTACACCTTC. This translates into CASRYGTLNGYTF.

About this clone itself: The identical CDR3 is also encoded by other nucleotide sequences in the sample. V gene TRBV6-1 combines with J gene TRBJ1-1; 7 bases are shared with TRBD1. Germline V CDR1 and CDR2: MNHNS, SASEGT. The CDR3 extends over 14 amino acids. The V gene end was trimmed by 6 bases and the J gene end by 0 bases; junction bases not matched to a gene: 4. CDR3 nucleotides: TGTGCCAGCAGGAAACAGGGGATGAACACTGAAGCTTTCTTT. Amino acid sequence: CASRKQGMNTEAFF.

The CDR3 is CASSQPTGGSGNTIYF. In nucleotides, the CDR3 is TGTGCCAGCAGCCAACCGACAGGGGGCTCAGGAAACACCATATATTTT. This chain links TRBV7-9 with TRBJ1-3, with TRBD1 matching over 10 bases. CDR3 length: 16 amino acids. Per germline, CDR1 SEHNR and CDR2 FQNEAQ (reference sequence). Trimming cost V 5 bases and J 4 bases; bases outside gene matches: 8.

The chain links TRBV29-1 to TRBJ1-1, with 8 bases identical to TRBD1. The junction had 10 bases not matched to a gene; V was cut back by 4 bases and J by 0 bases. The CDR3 length is 16 residues. Germline V gene data show CDR1 as SQVTM and CDR2 as ANQGSEA. The CDR3: CSVARTGSNLNTEAFF. The CDR3, as DNA: TGCAGCGTTGCTAGGACAGGGTCTAACCTGAACACTGAAGCTTTCTTT.

The chain uses TRBV10-3 and TRBJ2-6, with a possible D match to TRBD1 (6 bases). Trimming took off 5 bases at V and 0 bases at J, with 14 bases between the two ends. The CDR3 is 17 amino acids. Looked up from germline, CDR1 is ENHRY and CDR2 is SYGVKD. The CDR3 here is CAISLGTPFSGANVLTF. CDR3 nucleotides: TGTGCCATCAGTTTGGGGACACCTTTCTCTGGGGCCAACGTCCTGACTTTC.

J is TRBJ2-7 and V is TRBV7-8; D may be TRBD2 (5 bases). Germline-derived CDR1 and CDR2 are SGHVS and FQNEAQ. CDR3 size: 14 residues. V was trimmed by 5 bases and J by 0 bases, leaving 11 bases between them. The chain's CDR3 is CASSTGIFSYEQYF. In nucleotides, the CDR3 is TGTGCCAGCAGCACCGGGATATTCTCCTACGAGCAGTACTTC.

The chain couples TRBV18 to TRBJ1-2, with TRBD1 matching 9 bases. J lost 8 bases, V lost 3 bases, and 10 bases had no gene match. The CDR3 is 15 amino acids. Germline V gene sequence: CDR1 KGHSH, CDR2 LQKENI. The CDR3 DNA is TGTGCCAGCTCACCCGATGGGACAGGGTCTACGGGCTACACCTTC. Protein: CASSPDGTGSTGYTF.

CDR3 sequence (DNA): TGTGCCATCAGTGGATCGGGACAGGGGACCTACGAGCAGTACTTC. This encodes CAISGSGQGTYEQYF. The rearrangement joins TRBV10-3 to TRBJ2-7; 10 bases match TRBD1. Per germline, CDR1 ENHRY and CDR2 SYGVKD. Unmatched junction bases numbered 5, after V lost 4 bases and J lost 2 bases. This CDR3 region has 15 residues.

This chain uses TRBV6-1 with TRBJ1-5; D gene unclear. The CDR3 contains 13 residues. V was pared by 2 bases and J by 2 bases, with 4 bases between. In germline, CDR1 is MNHNS, CDR2 SASEGT. The CDR3 nucleotides are TGTGCCAGCAGTGAATCAGGCAATCAGCCCCAGCATTTT. Translation gives CASSESGNQPQHF.

This chain connects TRBV5-1 to TRBJ2-1, with 11 positions matching TRBD2. This CDR3 has 17 amino acids. Trimming at V came to 4 bases and at J to 7 bases, leaving 13 bases not matched to a gene. Germline CDR1 is SGHRS and CDR2 is YFSETQ. The CDR3 DNA reads TGCGCCAGCAGCAGCGGGATAGCGGGGGGGTTCGTGAATGAGCAGTTCTTC. Translated: CASSSGIAGGFVNEQFF.

The chain joins TRBV7-7 to TRBJ2-7; 11 nucleotides line up with TRBD1. CDR3 length: 14 amino acids. Germline V CDR1 and CDR2: SSHAT, FNYEAQ (reference sequence). After removal of 5 bases from V and 3 bases from J, the junction contained 3 bases not matched to a gene. CDR3 sequence reads: CASSIGTGGYEQYF. The CDR3 DNA is TGTGCCAGCAGCATAGGGACAGGGGGCTACGAGCAGTACTTC. The full variable domain, with the rest looked up from reference TRBV7-7 and TRBJ2-7, is GAGVSQSPRYKVTKRGQDVTLRCDPISSHATLYWYQQALGQGPEFLTYFNYEAQPDKSGLPSDRFSAERPEGSISTLTIQRTEQRDSAMYRCASSIGTGGYEQYFGPGTRLTVT.

The rearrangement links TRBV28 to TRBJ2-2, with D maybe TRBD1 (6 bases). The CDR3 is 14 residues long. The germline CDR1 and CDR2 sequences are MDHEN and SYDVKM. The V gene lost 2 bases and the J gene lost 7 bases, with 11 bases spanning the gap. The CDR3 region has the DNA TGTGCCAGCAGTTTAAGGACAGCTTTCGGGGAGCTGTTTTTT. Translated: CASSLRTAFGELFF.

The sample holds a few counts of this clone. This chain connects TRBV12-1 to TRBJ2-1; the table's TRBD1 call for D was not verified on the DNA. TRBV12-1 is an annotated pseudogene. This CDR3 comprises 19 residues. CDR3 in amino acids: CASSSSTGGAGRFYNEQFF. The CDR3 bases are TGTGCCAGCAGCTCTTCGACAGGGGGCGCGGGTCGTTTCTACAATGAGCAGTTCTTC.

A word on this clone: A read error may produce the germline difference seen at one junction end. The V call is TRBV7-9, the J call TRBJ2-7, with TRBD1 matching over 7 bases. Germline V lookup: CDR1 SEHNR, CDR2 FQNEAQ (reference sequence). The CDR3 spans 15 residues. Here the CDR3 reads CSSSLGQGVSYEQYF. Written as DNA, the CDR3 is TGTTCCAGCAGCTTAGGGCAGGGGGTGTCCTACGAGCAGTACTTC.

This chain links TRBV5-8 with TRBJ1-6; 8 nucleotides match TRBD1. This CDR3 spans 15 amino acids. V was pared by 0 bases and J by 9 bases, with 5 bases of the junction left unmatched. CDR1 and CDR2 from the germline V gene are SGHTS and YDEGEE. This CDR3 is CASSLERTGSSPLHF. The CDR3 DNA sequence: TGTGCCAGCAGCTTGGAAAGGACAGGGAGTTCACCCCTCCACTTT.

The chain joins TRBV5-1 to TRBJ1-1; possibly TRBD1 for D (6 bases). Trimming took off 0 bases at V and 4 bases at J, with 10 bases between the two ends. From germline, CDR1 is SGHRS and CDR2 YFSETQ. CDR3 length: 14 amino acids. The chain's CDR3 is CASSLEQGPTEAFF. The CDR3 DNA reads as TGCGCCAGCAGCTTGGAACAGGGCCCCACTGAAGCTTTCTTT. The complete variable domain, with remaining parts taken from reference TRBV5-1 and TRBJ1-1, reads KAGVTQTPRYLIKTRGQQVTLSCSPISGHRSVSWYQQTPGQGLQFLFEYFSETQRNKGNFPGRFSGRQFSNSRSEMNVSTLELGDSALYLCASSLEQGPTEAFFGQGTRLTVV.

This chain uses TRBV5-1 with TRBJ2-2, with 12 bases identical to TRBD2. Germline-derived CDR1 and CDR2 are SGHRS and YFSETQ. The J segment lost 5 bases and the V segment lost 3 bases, leaving 2 bases of the junction unmatched. CDR3 size: 15 residues. CDR3: CASSWLAGGTGELFF. The CDR3 DNA reads as TGCGCCAGCAGCTGGCTAGCGGGAGGGACCGGGGAGCTGTTTTTT.